This T cell receptor (beta chain) was sequenced during a study of blood T cell repertoires in COVID-19. Study-level background: The United States, Italy and Spain provided the acute and convalescent COVID-19 samples. T cells, B-cell-depleted T cells, or PBMCs provided the cDNA or gDNA that served as material.

Enrolment of Seattle patients took place during active infection, and they were followed longitudinally. Authors' data handling: Amplification of reference gene primers provided the estimated nucleated cell counts. Sequenced by immunoSEQ multiplex PCR; TCRdb stores in-frame clones only, minus some. The D gene and trimming were derived from the DNA, and the V and J assignments and clone size from that table. The sample contains roughly 40,000 clones, around nine tenths of which appear only once. V dropped 4 bases and J dropped 4 bases, with 7 bases sitting between them. This CDR3 is built from 12 residues. Germline V lookup: CDR1 MDHEN, CDR2 SYDVKM.

This chain uses TRBV28 with TRBJ1-2; D is undetermined. Material for sequencing was peripheral blood. This clonotype originated in a middle-aged man with COVID-19, enrolled during active disease. Written as DNA, the CDR3 is TGTGCCAGCAGTTGGGCGGGCTATGGCTACACCTTC. Its protein product is CASSWAGYGYTF.